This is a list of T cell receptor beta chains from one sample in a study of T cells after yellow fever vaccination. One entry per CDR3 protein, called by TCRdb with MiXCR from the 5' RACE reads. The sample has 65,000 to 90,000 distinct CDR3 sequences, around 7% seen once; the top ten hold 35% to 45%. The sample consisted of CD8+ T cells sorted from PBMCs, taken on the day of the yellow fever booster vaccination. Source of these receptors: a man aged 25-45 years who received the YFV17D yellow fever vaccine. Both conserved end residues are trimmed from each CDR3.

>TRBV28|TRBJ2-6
ASSLNRDGISSGANVLT
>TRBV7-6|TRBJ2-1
ASSFERVGYQDSYNEQF
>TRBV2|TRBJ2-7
ASSEGHRGVTYEQY
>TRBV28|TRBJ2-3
ASSLTAYTDTQY
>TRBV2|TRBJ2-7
ASTGGGGEQY
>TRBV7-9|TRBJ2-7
ASSFYGYGEQY
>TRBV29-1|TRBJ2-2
SVRENGELF
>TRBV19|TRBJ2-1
ASTGASGAYNEQF
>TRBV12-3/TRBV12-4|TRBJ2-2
ASSLPAQGDTGELF
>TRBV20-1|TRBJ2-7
SARQGSYEQY
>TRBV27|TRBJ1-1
ASTLSGGENTEAF
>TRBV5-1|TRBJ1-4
ASSSVPTGEKLF
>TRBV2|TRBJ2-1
ASSEGKRGLNNEQF
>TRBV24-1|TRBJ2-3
ATSEGRLIPDTQY
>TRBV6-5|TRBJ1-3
ASSYGDEENTIY
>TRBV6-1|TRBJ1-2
ASMPGWENGYT
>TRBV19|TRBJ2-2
ASSMGTGTGELF
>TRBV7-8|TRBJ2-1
ASSTPGGEQF
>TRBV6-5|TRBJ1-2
ASSYPGTGAINYGYT
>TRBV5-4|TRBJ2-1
ASSLRGGSGEQF
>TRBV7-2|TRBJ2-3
ASSLAGGGDTQY
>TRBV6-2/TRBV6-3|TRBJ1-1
ASSYAGQGGTEAF
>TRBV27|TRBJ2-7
ASSLGRSSYEQY
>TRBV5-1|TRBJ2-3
ASSPGTSGADTQY
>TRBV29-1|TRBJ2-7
SVEGGGDSYEQY
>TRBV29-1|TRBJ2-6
SVDSGANVLT
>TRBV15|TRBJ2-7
ATNRMDEGSYEQY
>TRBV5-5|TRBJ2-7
ASSLVLAEGYEQY
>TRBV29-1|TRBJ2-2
SGARSSGELF
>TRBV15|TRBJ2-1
ATSRDPGSGDRNEQF
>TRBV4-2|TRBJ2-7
ASSQEAGQDEQY
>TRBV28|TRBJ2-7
ASSLTGGVNEQY
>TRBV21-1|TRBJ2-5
ASSRGSEKQETQY
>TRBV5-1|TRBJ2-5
ASSSGLAAVETQY
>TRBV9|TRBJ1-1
ASSVDSIYTEAF
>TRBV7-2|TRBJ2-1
ASSSADSPLSYNEQF
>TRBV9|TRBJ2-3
ASSVTSGRGTDTQY
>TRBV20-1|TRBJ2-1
SASIWEGSYNEQF
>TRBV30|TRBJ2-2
AWSDGQGEAGELF
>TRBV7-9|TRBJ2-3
ASSYLAGEGDTQY
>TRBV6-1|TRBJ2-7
ASSPGQPYEQY
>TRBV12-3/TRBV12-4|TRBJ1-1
ASRTNTEAF
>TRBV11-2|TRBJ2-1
ASSLTEYNEQF
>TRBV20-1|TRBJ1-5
SAKGPFGDQPQH
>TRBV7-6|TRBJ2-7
ASSLGRTTPYEQY
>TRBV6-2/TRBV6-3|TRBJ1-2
ASSYVEGYT
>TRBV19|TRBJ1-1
ASSFSVTEAF
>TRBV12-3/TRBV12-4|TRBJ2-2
ASSSGTGHYPGELF
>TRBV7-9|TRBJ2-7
ASVNLDSSYEQY
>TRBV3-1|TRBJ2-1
ASSQKAGGAYNEQF
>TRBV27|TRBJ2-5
ASAPGGRQETQY
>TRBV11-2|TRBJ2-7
ASSPRGDEQY
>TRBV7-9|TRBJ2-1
ASSFQERTKYNEQF